This T cell receptor beta chain was sequenced during a study of CXCR3-negative and CXCR3-positive naive CD8 T cells. Whole-study context: Overall TRB read output was some 140 million, and each library contained about 1.5 +/- 0.3 million reads. The study, taken as a whole, reports: Both naive subsets showed comparably high diversity, and memory CD8+ cells showed much lower diversity. Similar TRBV-TRBJ usage was seen in naive cells (both CXCR3-negative and CXCR3-positive), but memory cells differed. TRB CDR3s of CXCR3-positive naive cells were more hydrophobic than those of CXCR3-negative naive cells.

Note on this clonotype: Its antigen is unidentified.

The CDR3 contains 13 residues. Germline CDR1 reads MGHDK; CDR2 reads SYGVNS. Through 5' RACE with UMI labels, the TRB cDNA libraries were prepared. Reanalyzing the 5' RACE reads, TCRdb keeps one entry per CDR3 protein, without DNA. This table lists some 61,000 distinct CDR3 sequences. This clonotype was obtained from a human donor in good health. Some clones in this sample may be carry-over from other donors' samples. V gene TRBV25-1 combines with J gene TRBJ2-7; there is no DNA to check the TCRdb D call of TRBD1. Sequenced input: naive CXCR3- CD8+ T cells from blood. Subset given: CD45RO-CCR7+CD27+CD95- naive CD8+ T cells lacking CXCR3 (TNR3-). Here the CDR3 reads CASSRRDREEQYF.